Given below is one T cell receptor (beta chain) in context. Its specificity is not known. J lost 7 bases, V lost 0 bases, and 5 bases had no gene match. The V gene's germline CDR1 is SGHRS and CDR2 YFSETQ. This CDR3 region has 14 residues. Each CDR3 protein is one row after TCRdb ran MiXCR on the 5' RACE reads. The sample holds around 450,000 distinct CDR3 sequences, 20% seen once. This entry comes from a study of T-cell memory formation after mild COVID-19. Study-level points and caveats: CM and EM subsets held most contracting CD4+ clones; EMRA held CD8+ ones.

The source material was PBMCs or a T cell subset sorted from them (not recorded which). The receptor was isolated from an adult woman who had mild COVID-19 (a few samples of this study predate the infection). Cell type and time point are not known. This sequence joins TRBV5-1 and TRBJ1-1; 8 nucleotides agree with TRBD1. Here the CDR3 DNA reads TGCGCCAGCAGCTTGGGACAGGGGCACCTTGAAGCTTTCTTT. Translated: CASSLGQGHLEAFF.